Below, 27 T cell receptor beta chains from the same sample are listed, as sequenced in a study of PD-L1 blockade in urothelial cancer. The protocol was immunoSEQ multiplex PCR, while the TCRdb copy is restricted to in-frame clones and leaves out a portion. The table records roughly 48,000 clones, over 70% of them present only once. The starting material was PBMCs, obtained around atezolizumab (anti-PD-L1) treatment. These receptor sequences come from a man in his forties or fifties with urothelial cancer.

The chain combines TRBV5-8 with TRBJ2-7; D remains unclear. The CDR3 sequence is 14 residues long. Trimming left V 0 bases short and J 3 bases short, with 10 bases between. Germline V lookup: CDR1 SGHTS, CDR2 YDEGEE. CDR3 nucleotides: TGTGCCAGCAGCTTGGAGGATTACAGCTACGAGCAGTACTTC. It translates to CASSLEDYSYEQYF.

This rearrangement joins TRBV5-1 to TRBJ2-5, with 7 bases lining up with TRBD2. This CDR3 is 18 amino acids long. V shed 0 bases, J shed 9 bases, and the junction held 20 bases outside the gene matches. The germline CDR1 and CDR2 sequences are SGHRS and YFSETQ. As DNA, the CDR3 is TGCGCCAGCAGCTTGGGCTTCGGGACTCTTCATCTTGGGGGGGCCCAGTACTTC. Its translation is CASSLGFGTLHLGGAQYF.

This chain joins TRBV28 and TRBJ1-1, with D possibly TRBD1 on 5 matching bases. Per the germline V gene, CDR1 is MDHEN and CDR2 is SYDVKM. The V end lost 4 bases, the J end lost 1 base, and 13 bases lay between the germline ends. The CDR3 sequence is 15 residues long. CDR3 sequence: CASSSPRTRNTEAFF. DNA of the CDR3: TGTGCCAGCAGTTCGCCCCGGACAAGGAACACTGAAGCTTTCTTT. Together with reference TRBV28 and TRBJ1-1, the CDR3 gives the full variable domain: DVKVTQSSRYLVKRTGEKVFLECVQDMDHENMFWYRQDPGLGLRLIYFSYDVKMKEKGDIPEGYSVSREKKERFSLILESASTNQTSMYLCASSSPRTRNTEAFFGQGTRLTVV.

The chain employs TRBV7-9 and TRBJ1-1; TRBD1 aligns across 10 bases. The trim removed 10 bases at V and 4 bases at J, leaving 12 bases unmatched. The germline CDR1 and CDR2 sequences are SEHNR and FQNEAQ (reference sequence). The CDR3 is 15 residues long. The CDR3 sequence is CATRDRGERGTEAFF. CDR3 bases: TGTGCCACCCGGGACAGGGGAGAAAGGGGCACTGAAGCTTTCTTT. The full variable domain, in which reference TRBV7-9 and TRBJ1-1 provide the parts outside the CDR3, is DTGVSQNPRHKITKRGQNVTFRCDPISEHNRLYWYRQTLGQGPEFLTYFQNEAQLEKSRLLSDRFSAERPKGSFSTLEIQRTEQGDSAMYLCATRDRGERGTEAFFGQGTRLTVV.

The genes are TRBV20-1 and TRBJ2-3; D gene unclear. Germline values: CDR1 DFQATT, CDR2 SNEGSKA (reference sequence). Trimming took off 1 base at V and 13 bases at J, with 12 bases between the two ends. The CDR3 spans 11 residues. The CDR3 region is CSARVIVSEYF. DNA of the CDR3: TGCAGTGCTAGAGTGATTGTATCGGAGTATTTT.

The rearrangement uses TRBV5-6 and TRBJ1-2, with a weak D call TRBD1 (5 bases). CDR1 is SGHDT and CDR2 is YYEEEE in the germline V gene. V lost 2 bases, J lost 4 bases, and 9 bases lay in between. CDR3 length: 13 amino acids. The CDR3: CASSFDSPYGYTF. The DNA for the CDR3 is TGTGCCAGCAGCTTTGACAGCCCCTATGGCTACACCTTC.

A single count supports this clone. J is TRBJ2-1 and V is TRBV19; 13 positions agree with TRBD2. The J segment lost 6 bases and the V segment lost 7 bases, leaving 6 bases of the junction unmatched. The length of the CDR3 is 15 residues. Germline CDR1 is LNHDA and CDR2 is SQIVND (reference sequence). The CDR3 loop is CASNLGLAGVNEQFF. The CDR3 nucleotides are TGTGCCAGTAACCTTGGACTAGCGGGAGTCAATGAGCAGTTCTTC. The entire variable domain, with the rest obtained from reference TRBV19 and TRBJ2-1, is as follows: DGGITQSPKYLFRKEGQNVTLSCEQNLNHDAMYWYRQDPGQGLRLIYYSQIVNDFQKGDIAEGYSVSREKKESFPLTVTSAQKNPTAFYLCASNLGLAGVNEQFFGPGTRLTVL.

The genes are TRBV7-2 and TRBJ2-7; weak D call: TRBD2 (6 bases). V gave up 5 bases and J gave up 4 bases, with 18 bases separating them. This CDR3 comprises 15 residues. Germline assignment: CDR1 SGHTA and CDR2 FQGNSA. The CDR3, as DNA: TGTGCCAGCAGCCCGAGCAGACGGGAGCCATACGAGCAGTACTTC. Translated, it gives CASSPSRREPYEQYF.

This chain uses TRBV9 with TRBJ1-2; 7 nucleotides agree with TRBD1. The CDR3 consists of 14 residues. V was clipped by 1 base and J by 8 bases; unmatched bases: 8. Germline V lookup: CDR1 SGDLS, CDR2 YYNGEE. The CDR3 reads CASSVYEGAGGYTF. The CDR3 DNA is TGTGCCAGCAGCGTATATGAGGGGGCAGGCGGCTACACCTTC.

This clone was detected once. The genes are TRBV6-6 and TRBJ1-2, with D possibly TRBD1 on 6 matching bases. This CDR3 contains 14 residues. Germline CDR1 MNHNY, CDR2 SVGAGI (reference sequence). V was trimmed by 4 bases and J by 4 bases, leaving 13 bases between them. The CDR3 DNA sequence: TGTGCCAGCAGTTCACCAGGGGTGGCCTATGGCTACACCTTC. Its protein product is CASSSPGVAYGYTF.

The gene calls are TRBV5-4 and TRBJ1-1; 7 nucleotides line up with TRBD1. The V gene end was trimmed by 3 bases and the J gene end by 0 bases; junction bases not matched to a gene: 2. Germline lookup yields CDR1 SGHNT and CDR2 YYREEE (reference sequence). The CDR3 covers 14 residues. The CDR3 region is CASSWGQMNTEAFF. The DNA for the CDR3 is TGTGCCAGCAGCTGGGGACAGATGAACACTGAAGCTTTCTTT.

CDR3 amino acids: CASSSPGGYGYTF. The CDR3 DNA is TGTGCCAGCAGCTCCCCAGGAGGCTATGGCTACACCTTC. V and J are TRBV5-4 and TRBJ1-2; no clear D. The CDR3 contains 13 residues. With 3 bases removed from V and 4 bases from J, the gap between germline ends came to 10 bases. The germline V gene has CDR1 SGHNT and CDR2 YYREEE (reference sequence). The whole variable domain, filled in from reference TRBV5-4 and TRBJ1-2, reads ETGVTQSPTHLIKTRGQQVTLRCSSQSGHNTVSWYQQALGQGPQFIFQYYREEENGRGNFPPRFSGLQFPNYSSELNVNALELDDSALYLCASSSPGGYGYTFGSGTRLTVV.

DNA for the CDR3: TGTGCCAGCCGACAGGGGAACACTGAAGCTTTCTTT. Translating it yields CASRQGNTEAFF. The chain uses TRBV25-1 and TRBJ1-1, with TRBD1 matching over 7 bases. The CDR3 covers 12 residues. Per the germline V gene, CDR1 is MGHDK and CDR2 is SYGVNS. With V trimmed by 8 bases and J by 1 base, 1 base remained unmatched. The entire variable domain, with the rest obtained from reference TRBV25-1 and TRBJ1-1, is as follows: EADIYQTPRYLVIGTGKKITLECSQTMGHDKMYWYQQDPGMELHLIHYSYGVNSTEKGDLSSESTVSRIRTEHFPLTLESARPSHTSQYLCASRQGNTEAFFGQGTRLTVV.

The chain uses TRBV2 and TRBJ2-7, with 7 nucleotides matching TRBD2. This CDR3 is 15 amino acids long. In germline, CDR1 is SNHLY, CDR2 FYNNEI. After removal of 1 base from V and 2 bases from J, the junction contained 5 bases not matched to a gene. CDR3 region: CASSEGPGGPYEQYF. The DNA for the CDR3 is TGTGCCAGCAGTGAAGGACCGGGGGGTCCCTACGAGCAGTACTTC. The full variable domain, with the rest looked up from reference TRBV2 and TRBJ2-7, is EPEVTQTPSHQVTQMGQEVILRCVPISNHLYFYWYRQILGQKVEFLVSFYNNEISEKSEIFDDQFSVERPDGSNFTLKIRSTKLEDSAMYFCASSEGPGGPYEQYFGPGTRLTVT.

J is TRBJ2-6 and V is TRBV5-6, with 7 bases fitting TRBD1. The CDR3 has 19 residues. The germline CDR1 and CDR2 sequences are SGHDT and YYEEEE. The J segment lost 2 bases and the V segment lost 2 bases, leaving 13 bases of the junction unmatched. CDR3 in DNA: TGTGCCAGCAGCTTACTAGGGGGCGGTTCGAATACTGGGGCCAACGTCCTGACTTTC. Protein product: CASSLLGGGSNTGANVLTF.

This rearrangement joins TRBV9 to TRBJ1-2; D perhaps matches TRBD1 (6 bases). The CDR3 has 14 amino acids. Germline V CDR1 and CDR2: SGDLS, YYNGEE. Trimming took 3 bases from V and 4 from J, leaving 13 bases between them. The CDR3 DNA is TGTGCCAGCAGCGCCAAGGGGGTCGGCTATGGCTACACCTTC. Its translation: CASSAKGVGYGYTF.

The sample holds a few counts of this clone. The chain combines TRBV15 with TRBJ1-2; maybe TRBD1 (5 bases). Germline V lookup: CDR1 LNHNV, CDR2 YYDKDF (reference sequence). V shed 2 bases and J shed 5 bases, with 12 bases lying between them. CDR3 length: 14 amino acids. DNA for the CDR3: TGTGCCACCAGCAGACAGGGTGAAGGGTATGGCTACACCTTC. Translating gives CATSRQGEGYGYTF.

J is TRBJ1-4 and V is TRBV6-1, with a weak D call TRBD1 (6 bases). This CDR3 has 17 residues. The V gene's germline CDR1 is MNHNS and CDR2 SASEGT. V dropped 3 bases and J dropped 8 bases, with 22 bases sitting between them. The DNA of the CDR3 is TGTGCCAGCAGTGACCCCCGAATAGGGACACAGAAAGAAAAACTGTTTTTT. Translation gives CASSDPRIGTQKEKLFF.

DNA for the CDR3: TGTGCCAGCAGCTTGGTTCAGACGAACACCGGGGAGCTGTTTTTT. This gives the protein CASSLVQTNTGELFF. This chain connects TRBV7-9 to TRBJ2-2; D gene uncertain. CDR1 and CDR2 (germline): SEHNR, FQNEAQ (reference sequence). The CDR3 runs 15 residues. Trimming shortened V by 3 bases and J by 0 bases, and 8 bases separated the two germline ends.

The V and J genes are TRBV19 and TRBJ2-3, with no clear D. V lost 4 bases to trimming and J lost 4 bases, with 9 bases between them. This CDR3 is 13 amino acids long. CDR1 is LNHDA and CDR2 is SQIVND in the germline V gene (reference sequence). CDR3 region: CASSTLEADTQYF. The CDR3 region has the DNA TGTGCCAGTAGTACCTTAGAAGCAGATACGCAGTATTTT.

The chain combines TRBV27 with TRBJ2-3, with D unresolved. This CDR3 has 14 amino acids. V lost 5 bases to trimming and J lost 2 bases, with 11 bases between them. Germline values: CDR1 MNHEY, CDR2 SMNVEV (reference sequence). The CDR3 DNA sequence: TGTGCCAGCAGTGGTTGGCCTGTCACAGATACGCAGTATTTT. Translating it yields CASSGWPVTDTQYF.

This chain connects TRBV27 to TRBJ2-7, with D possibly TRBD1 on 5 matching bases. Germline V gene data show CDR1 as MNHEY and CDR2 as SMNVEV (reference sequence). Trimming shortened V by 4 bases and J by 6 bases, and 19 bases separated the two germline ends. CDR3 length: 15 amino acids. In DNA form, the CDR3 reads TGTGCCAGCAGTTCGCAGGGCAGGGTGGTTGGCGAGCAGTACTTC. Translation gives CASSSQGRVVGEQYF.

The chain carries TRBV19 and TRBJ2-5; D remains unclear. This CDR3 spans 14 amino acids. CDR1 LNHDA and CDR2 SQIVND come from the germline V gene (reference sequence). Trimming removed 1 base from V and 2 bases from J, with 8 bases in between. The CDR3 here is CASSIASNQETQYF. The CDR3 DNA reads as TGTGCCAGTAGTATAGCGTCTAATCAAGAGACCCAGTACTTC.

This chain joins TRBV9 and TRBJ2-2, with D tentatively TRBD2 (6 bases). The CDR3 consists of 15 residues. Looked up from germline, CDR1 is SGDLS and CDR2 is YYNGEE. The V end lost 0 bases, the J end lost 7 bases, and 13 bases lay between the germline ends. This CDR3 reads CASSVAGGELGELFF. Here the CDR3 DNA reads TGTGCCAGCAGCGTAGCAGGCGGGGAGCTCGGGGAGCTGTTTTTT.

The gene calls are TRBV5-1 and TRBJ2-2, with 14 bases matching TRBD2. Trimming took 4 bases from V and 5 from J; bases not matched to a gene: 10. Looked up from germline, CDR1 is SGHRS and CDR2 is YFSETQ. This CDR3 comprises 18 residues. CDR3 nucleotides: TGCGCCAGCAGCATGGACCCGGGACTAGCGGGAGCTACCGGGGAGCTGTTTTTT. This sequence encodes CASSMDPGLAGATGELFF. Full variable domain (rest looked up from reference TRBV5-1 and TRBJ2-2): KAGVTQTPRYLIKTRGQQVTLSCSPISGHRSVSWYQQTPGQGLQFLFEYFSETQRNKGNFPGRFSGRQFSNSRSEMNVSTLELGDSALYLCASSMDPGLAGATGELFFGEGSRLTVL.

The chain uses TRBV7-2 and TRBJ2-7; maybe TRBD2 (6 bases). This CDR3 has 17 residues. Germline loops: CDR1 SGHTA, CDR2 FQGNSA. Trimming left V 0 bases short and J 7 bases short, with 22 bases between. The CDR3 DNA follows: TGTGCCAGCAGCTTAGCAGGCCGGGACTTCCCCACCCGTGAGCAGTACTTC. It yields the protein CASSLAGRDFPTREQYF.

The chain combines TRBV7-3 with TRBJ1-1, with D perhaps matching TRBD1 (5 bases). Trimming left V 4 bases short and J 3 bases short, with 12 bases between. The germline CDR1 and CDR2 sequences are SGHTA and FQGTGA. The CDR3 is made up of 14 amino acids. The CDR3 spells CASSSQGGDTEAFF. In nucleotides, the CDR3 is TGTGCCAGCAGCTCCCAAGGAGGGGACACTGAAGCTTTCTTT.